Sequencing of this T cell receptor beta chain was carried out in a study of cytomegalovirus exposure and HLA in healthy donors. The PCR employed 60 Vbeta primers together with 13 Jbeta primers. Profiling relied on immunoSEQ multiplex PCR, and the TCRdb table lists in-frame clones only, not all of them. The table records 95,000 to 100,000 clones, about 74% of them present only once. Germline CDR1 and CDR2: SNHLY and FYNNEI. CDR3 length equals 15 residues. V lost 6 bases and J lost 1, with 13 bases in between. Study results and caveats: A missense variant in DCLRE1C was later tied to TCR beta V- and J-gene trimming.

Comments on this clone: Its antigen is unidentified.

What was sequenced was PBMCs. The clonotype was recovered from a female donor in good health and CMV-seronegative. The chain joins TRBV2 to TRBJ1-3; a weak D match, TRBD1 (6 bases). The CDR3 DNA reads as TGTGCCAGCAGCAGCAGAACAGGGTCTGGAAACACCATATATTTT. This sequence encodes CASSSRTGSGNTIYF.